The next 25 T cell receptor beta chains were all read from a single sample in a study of blood T cell repertoires in COVID-19. Using immunoSEQ multiplex PCR, the repertoire was profiled, and TCRdb retains in-frame clones only, with some absent. The table records fewer than 150,000 clones, about 90% of them present only once. Sequences were obtained from peripheral blood. All receptors come from a woman in her fifties or sixties with acute or convalescent COVID-19.

The V call is TRBV3-1 (or the pseudogene TRBV3-2), the J call TRBJ2-7; no definite D call. V was shortened by 8 bases and J by 0 bases, with 14 bases between the two germline ends. CDR1 is LGHDT and CDR2 is YNNKEL in the germline V gene (reference sequence). CDR3 length: 14 residues. CDR3 loop: CASSQRESSYEQYF. The DNA of the CDR3 is TGTGCCAGCTCTCAACGAGAAAGCTCCTACGAGCAGTACTTC.

This chain connects TRBV2 to TRBJ1-1; D remains ambiguous. V lost 8 bases to trimming and J lost 7 bases, with 8 bases between them. The germline CDR1 and CDR2 sequences are SNHLY and FYNNEI. The CDR3 totals 10 residues. CDR3 sequence (DNA): TGTGCCAGCGGTCCGAGTGAAGCTTTCTTT. Its translation is CASGPSEAFF.

The chain carries TRBV19 and TRBJ2-7, with TRBD1 as a possible D gene (6 bases). From germline, CDR1 is LNHDA and CDR2 SQIVND (reference sequence). This CDR3 has 13 amino acids. V lost 4 bases, J lost 2 bases, and 9 bases lay in between. CDR3 protein: CASSKQGPYEQYF. The CDR3 DNA is TGTGCCAGTAGTAAACAGGGACCCTACGAGCAGTACTTC.

This chain uses TRBV25-1 with TRBJ1-3, with TRBD1 as a possible D gene (6 bases). V was pared by 10 bases and J by 4 bases, with 14 bases between. The germline CDR1 and CDR2 sequences are MGHDK and SYGVNS. CDR3 size: 13 residues. The CDR3 DNA reads TGTGCCAAGAGGGGGGGTCCCGGAAACACCATATATTTT. It yields the protein CAKRGGPGNTIYF.

This clone occurred a few times. The CDR3 region has the DNA TGCGCCAGCAGCCAAGACGGGGGGCTACTGGGGTCCACTGAAGCTTTCTTT. Amino acids: CASSQDGGLLGSTEAFF. The V call is TRBV4-1, the J call TRBJ1-1, with D tentatively TRBD1 (6 bases). The ends were cut back, 0 bases at V and 4 bases at J, with 18 bases in the middle. The length of the CDR3 is 17 residues. The V gene's germline CDR1 is MGHRA and CDR2 YSYEKL.

V and J are TRBV10-3 and TRBJ1-1; D is undetermined. The V gene's germline CDR1 is ENHRY and CDR2 SYGVKD. The CDR3 is made up of 15 amino acids. The V and J ends lost 3 bases and 0 bases respectively, with 11 bases between them. The chain's CDR3 is CAISDGEAVNTEAFF. CDR3 nucleotide sequence: TGTGCCATCAGTGACGGGGAGGCTGTGAACACTGAAGCTTTCTTT.

The chain has TRBV2 and TRBJ2-4; TRBD2 matches 13 bases. This CDR3 spans 17 amino acids. The V and J ends lost 5 bases and 6 bases, in that order; junction bases with no gene match: 10. The germline V gene has CDR1 SNHLY and CDR2 FYNNEI. The CDR3 is CASSTTSGGAGLNIQYF. The DNA of the CDR3 is TGTGCCAGCAGTACTACTAGCGGGGGGGCCGGGTTAAACATTCAGTACTTC.

About this clone itself: The germline gene is not matched at one end of the junction; a read error may be the cause. The CDR3 loop reads CASTLKRVQGARGTDTQYF. The CDR3 DNA is TGTGCCAGCACCTTAAAGAGAGTACAGGGGGCGCGGGGCACAGATACGCAGTATTTT. The chain links TRBV7-8 to TRBJ2-3, with 9 bases aligning to TRBD1. The CDR3 spans 19 residues. The germline gives CDR1 SGHVS, CDR2 FQNEAQ.

The V and J genes are TRBV18 and TRBJ2-5, with a tentative D call TRBD2 (6 bases). With 1 base removed from V and 4 bases from J, the gap between germline ends came to 10 bases. CDR1 is KGHSH and CDR2 is LQKENI in the germline V gene. This CDR3 has 14 residues. CDR3 nucleotides: TGTGCCAGCTCACCACGGCGGGACCTAGAGACCCAGTACTTC. Translated: CASSPRRDLETQYF.

This rearrangement joins TRBV20-1 to TRBJ1-1; no clear D gene. The CDR3 totals 12 residues. The germline CDR1 and CDR2 sequences are DFQATT and SNEGSKA (reference sequence). Trimming took 3 bases from V and 10 from J, leaving 15 bases between them. In DNA form, the CDR3 reads TGCAGTGCTAGTATAGAGAGAGGTGGAGCTTTCTTT. Amino acid sequence: CSASIERGGAFF.

This chain uses TRBV6-6 with TRBJ1-1; D uncertain. The CDR3 covers 14 residues. V shed 2 bases and J shed 8 bases, with 15 bases lying between them. Germline V gene sequence: CDR1 MNHNY, CDR2 SVGAGI (reference sequence). The CDR3 spells CASSYPEAAAEAFF. The CDR3, as DNA: TGTGCCAGCAGTTACCCAGAGGCTGCCGCAGAAGCTTTCTTT.

The V gene is TRBV2, the J gene TRBJ2-1; unclear D gene. Germline CDR1 and CDR2: SNHLY and FYNNEI. The V end lost 7 bases, the J end lost 3 bases, and 7 bases lay between the germline ends. The CDR3 runs 12 residues. The CDR3 nucleotides are TGTGCCAGCACTTCAGGCTACAATGAGCAGTTCTTC. Translation gives CASTSGYNEQFF.

This clone was detected only once. The V call is TRBV12-3 or TRBV12-4, the J call TRBJ2-5, with D possibly being TRBD2 (6 bases). The V and J ends lost 4 bases and 3 bases respectively, with 6 bases between them. This CDR3 region has 12 residues. CDR3 in DNA: TGTGCCAGCAGTTGGGGGGAAGAGACCCAGTACTTC. It is translated as CASSWGEETQYF.

This clone has a single count. The chain is built from TRBV6-1 and TRBJ1-1, with TRBD1 identical over 11 bases. Trimming cost V 3 bases and J 1 base; bases outside gene matches: 16. Germline loops: CDR1 MNHNS, CDR2 SASEGT. The CDR3 covers 20 residues. This chain's CDR3 is CASSDLDRGRLTNKNTEAFF. The CDR3 DNA reads TGTGCCAGCAGTGATTTGGACAGGGGGCGCCTAACAAATAAGAACACTGAAGCTTTCTTT.

This chain uses TRBV29-1 with TRBJ2-1; no clear D. Between the trimmed V and J ends, which lost 3 bases and 2 bases, there was a span of 8 bases. The length of the CDR3 is 13 residues. Germline V lookup: CDR1 SQVTM, CDR2 ANQGSEA. The CDR3 loop is CSVDYSPYNEQFF. The CDR3 bases are TGCAGCGTTGATTACTCCCCCTACAATGAGCAGTTCTTC.

The V gene is TRBV30, the J gene TRBJ2-1; 8 positions agree with TRBD2. The trim removed 2 bases at V and 6 bases at J, leaving 6 bases unmatched. CDR1 GTSNPN and CDR2 SVGIG come from the germline V gene (reference sequence). There are 14 residues in the CDR3. The CDR3 loop reads CAWSKGLAGNEQFF. The CDR3 nucleotides are TGTGCCTGGAGTAAAGGGCTAGCGGGCAATGAGCAGTTCTTC.

Only one count was recorded for this clone. This chain links TRBV6-5 with TRBJ2-7, with 7 positions matching TRBD1. This CDR3 has 14 amino acids. J lost 2 bases, V lost 8 bases, and 9 bases had no gene match. Germline V CDR1 and CDR2: MNHEY, SVGAGI. Here the CDR3 reads CASGQDGLTYEQYF. The CDR3 bases are TGTGCCAGCGGACAGGACGGATTAACCTACGAGCAGTACTTC.

The chain combines TRBV6-5 with TRBJ1-6; D gene unclear. V was shortened by 11 bases and J by 8 bases, with 22 bases between the two germline ends. From germline, CDR1 is MNHEY and CDR2 SVGAGI. The CDR3 has 15 amino acids. The CDR3 region is CAAGLIYGYDSPLHF. The CDR3 nucleotides are TGTGCCGCGGGCCTAATTTATGGGTACGATTCACCCCTCCACTTT.

V is TRBV5-1 and J is TRBJ2-5, with 8 bases that match TRBD1. Trimming took 0 bases from V and 5 from J; bases not matched to a gene: 9. Germline loops: CDR1 SGHRS, CDR2 YFSETQ. The CDR3 consists of 16 residues. The CDR3 sequence is CASSLGSRTGWETQYF. CDR3 in DNA: TGCGCCAGCAGCTTGGGGTCCCGGACAGGGTGGGAGACCCAGTACTTC. The full variable domain, in which reference TRBV5-1 and TRBJ2-5 provide the parts outside the CDR3, is KAGVTQTPRYLIKTRGQQVTLSCSPISGHRSVSWYQQTPGQGLQFLFEYFSETQRNKGNFPGRFSGRQFSNSRSEMNVSTLELGDSALYLCASSLGSRTGWETQYFGPGTRLLVL.

The chain uses TRBV6-6 and TRBJ2-7, with 8 bases fitting TRBD1. CDR1 and CDR2 from the germline V gene are MNHNY and SVGAGI (reference sequence). The CDR3 covers 16 residues. V lost 2 bases to trimming and J lost 0 bases; unmatched junction nucleotides: 6. The CDR3 region is CASSYRGQASSYEQYF. The CDR3, as DNA: TGTGCCAGCAGTTACAGGGGACAGGCGAGCTCCTACGAGCAGTACTTC.

The CDR3 sequence: CSVDEQDTEAFF. As DNA, the CDR3 is TGCAGCGTTGATGAGCAGGACACTGAAGCTTTCTTT. The chain couples TRBV29-1 to TRBJ1-1; D is uncertain. CDR1 SQVTM and CDR2 ANQGSEA come from the germline V gene. The CDR3 consists of 12 residues. Between the trimmed V and J ends, which lost 3 bases and 3 bases, there was a span of 8 bases.

This chain links TRBV2 with TRBJ2-1; 8 bases line up with TRBD1. The CDR3 sequence is 13 residues long. Germline CDR1 is SNHLY and CDR2 is FYNNEI. V dropped 6 bases and J dropped 9; count of bases not matched to a gene: 7. The DNA of the CDR3 is TGTGCCAGCAGACCCAGGGGGCAAGGTGAGCAGTTCTTC. Translated: CASRPRGQGEQFF. Full variable domain (outside the CDR3, taken from reference TRBV2 and TRBJ2-1): EPEVTQTPSHQVTQMGQEVILRCVPISNHLYFYWYRQILGQKVEFLVSFYNNEISEKSEIFDDQFSVERPDGSNFTLKIRSTKLEDSAMYFCASRPRGQGEQFFGPGTRLTVL.

The chain couples TRBV28 to TRBJ1-5; possibly TRBD1 for D (6 bases). This CDR3 spans 17 amino acids. V was clipped by 5 bases and J by 2 bases, with 19 bases between them. The germline V gene encodes CDR1 MDHEN and CDR2 SYDVKM. The CDR3 loop reads CASSTTGMGIGNQPQHF. CDR3 bases: TGTGCCAGCAGTACGACAGGAATGGGTATTGGCAATCAGCCCCAGCATTTT.

The chain couples TRBV18 to TRBJ2-5; 7 nucleotides align to TRBD1. Germline lookup yields CDR1 KGHSH and CDR2 LQKENI. This CDR3 has 18 residues. V shed 0 bases, J shed 5 bases, and the junction held 15 bases outside the gene matches. The CDR3 DNA is TGTGCCAGCTCACCACCAGTCTACGACAGGGAAGTGAGGGAGACCCAGTACTTC. It specifies CASSPPVYDREVRETQYF.

The chain has TRBV7-9 and TRBJ1-2; D might be TRBD1 (6 bases). The CDR3 totals 15 residues. V was clipped by 3 bases and J by 5 bases, with 16 bases between them. Germline V gene data show CDR1 as SEHNR and CDR2 as FQNEAQ (reference sequence). CDR3 in DNA: TGTGCCAGCAGCTTTTACAGGGAAGGGGGTTATGGCTACACCTTC. Translated: CASSFYREGGYGYTF.